Each of the 18 T cell receptor beta chains below was sequenced from the same sample in a study of OX40 agonist ivuxolimab in advanced cancers. Only in-frame clones appear in the TCRdb table, and some are missing; sequencing was by immunoSEQ multiplex PCR. The sample holds tens of thousands of clones, 90% to 95% seen once. The sample was CD4+ or CD8+ T cells sorted from blood, taken in a trial of the OX40 agonist ivuxolimab. Receptor source: an adult with an advanced solid tumor such as melanoma, head and neck, liver or kidney cancer.

The chain recombines TRBV6-5 with TRBJ2-3; D is uncertain. Per the germline V gene, CDR1 is MNHEY and CDR2 is SVGAGI. The CDR3 runs to 16 residues. V was trimmed by 0 bases and J by 1 base, leaving 11 bases between them. The DNA for the CDR3 is TGTGCCAGCAGTTACTCGTTTCTGCAGGGCACAGATACGCAGTATTTT. Protein: CASSYSFLQGTDTQYF.

V usage is TRBV7-9 and J usage is TRBJ2-1; possible D gene TRBD1, 6 bases. The CDR3 totals 16 residues. The ends were cut back, 5 bases at V and 1 base at J, with 15 bases in the middle. Germline V gene data show CDR1 as SEHNR and CDR2 as FQNEAQ (reference sequence). CDR3 sequence reads: CASSKGTRGSYNEQFF. In DNA, the CDR3 is TGTGCCAGCAGCAAAGGGACGAGGGGGTCCTACAATGAGCAGTTCTTC. Combining the CDR3 with reference TRBV7-9 and TRBJ2-1 gives the whole variable domain DTGVSQNPRHKITKRGQNVTFRCDPISEHNRLYWYRQTLGQGPEFLTYFQNEAQLEKSRLLSDRFSAERPKGSFSTLEIQRTEQGDSAMYLCASSKGTRGSYNEQFFGPGTRLTVL.

The chain uses TRBV18 and TRBJ2-7; D uncertain. Trimming pared 1 base from V and 2 bases from J, leaving 12 bases between. The CDR3 covers 15 residues. Germline CDR1 is KGHSH and CDR2 is LQKENI. The chain's CDR3 is CASSPQNSSPYEQYF. The CDR3 region has the DNA TGTGCCAGCTCACCACAAAACTCCAGTCCCTACGAGCAGTACTTC.

The rearrangement uses TRBV28 and TRBJ2-7; TRBD1 might be the D (6 bases). CDR3 length: 13 residues. V was pared by 3 bases and J by 2 bases, with 8 bases between. Germline V gene sequence: CDR1 MDHEN, CDR2 SYDVKM. CDR3 in DNA: TGTGCCAGCAGTTTTAACAGGGCCTACGAGCAGTACTTC. Its translation: CASSFNRAYEQYF.

This rearrangement joins TRBV6-6 to TRBJ2-2; D uncertain. This CDR3 has 16 residues. Trimming removed 5 bases at V and 5 bases at J, with 18 bases between. Germline CDR1 MNHNY, CDR2 SVGAGI (reference sequence). CDR3 residues: CASSTGSLGLTGELFF. For the CDR3, the DNA is TGTGCCAGCAGTACTGGCTCCCTCGGTTTAACCGGGGAGCTGTTTTTT.

This chain connects TRBV7-3 to TRBJ2-1; possibly TRBD1 for D (5 bases). Trimming left V 2 bases short and J 0 bases short, with 8 bases between. Germline V gene sequence: CDR1 SGHTA, CDR2 FQGTGA. The CDR3 extends over 15 amino acids. CDR3: CASSLGASSYNEQFF. The CDR3 coding sequence is TGTGCCAGCAGCTTAGGGGCAAGCTCCTACAATGAGCAGTTCTTC.

The V and J genes are TRBV27 and TRBJ1-5; D remains ambiguous. CDR3 length equals 15 residues. In germline, CDR1 is MNHEY, CDR2 SMNVEV (reference sequence). Between the trimmed V and J ends, which lost 0 bases and 0 bases, there was a span of 6 bases. The CDR3 sequence: CASSLSQNSNQPQHF. The CDR3 nucleotides are TGTGCCAGCAGTTTATCCCAGAATAGCAATCAGCCCCAGCATTTT.

The CDR3 DNA reads TGTGCCAGCAGCTTCCGGCAGGGGGCAACCGGGGAGCTGTTTTTT. This codes for CASSFRQGATGELFF. The chain is built from TRBV7-9 and TRBJ2-2; TRBD1 aligns across 8 bases. Looked up from germline, CDR1 is SEHNR and CDR2 is FQNEAQ (reference sequence). Trimming at V came to 3 bases and at J to 5 bases, leaving 5 bases not matched to a gene. The CDR3 runs 15 residues.

The chain is built from TRBV9 and TRBJ2-3; 13 bases are a match to TRBD2. The CDR3 spans 15 residues. The V gene end was trimmed by 5 bases and the J gene end by 6 bases; junction bases not matched to a gene: 6. Germline values: CDR1 SGDLS, CDR2 YYNGEE. CDR3 loop: CASRGTSGNGDTQYF. In DNA, the CDR3 is TGTGCCAGCAGGGGGACTAGCGGGAATGGGGATACGCAGTATTTT.

The genes are TRBV27 and TRBJ2-3; D gene uncertain. The CDR3 spans 13 residues. The V gene's germline CDR1 is MNHEY and CDR2 SMNVEV (reference sequence). With 1 base removed from V and 5 bases from J, the gap between germline ends came to 7 bases. CDR3 sequence (DNA): TGTGCCAGCAGTTTATGGTCTGGAGATACGCAGTATTTT. It encodes CASSLWSGDTQYF.

V and J are TRBV10-1 and TRBJ2-7; 13 nucleotides match TRBD2. Looked up from germline, CDR1 is WNHNN and CDR2 is SYGVQD (reference sequence). The CDR3 covers 15 residues. V lost 5 bases and J lost 5; bases outside the gene matches: 6. The CDR3 nucleotides are TGCGCCAGCAGTACGACTAGCGGGAGGACCGACGAGCAGTACTTC. Translation gives CASSTTSGRTDEQYF.

V and J are TRBV4-3 and TRBJ1-3, with D perhaps TRBD1 (6 bases). This CDR3 has 16 amino acids. Germline V gene lookup returns CDR1 LGHNA and CDR2 YSLEER. Between the trimmed V and J ends, which lost 0 bases and 1 base, there was a span of 10 bases. DNA of the CDR3: TGCGCCAGCAGCCAAGACCAGACAGGTTCTGGAAACACCATATATTTT. It is translated as CASSQDQTGSGNTIYF.

The chain combines TRBV6-5 with TRBJ2-7, with D unresolved. Germline V gives CDR1 MNHEY, CDR2 SVGAGI. The CDR3 contains 12 residues. V was clipped by 6 bases and J by 4 bases, with 10 bases between them. CDR3 region: CASRNHLYEQYF. The CDR3 DNA reads as TGTGCCAGCAGGAACCACTTGTACGAGCAGTACTTC.

The V call is TRBV4-3, the J call TRBJ2-7, with D maybe TRBD1 (6 bases). The CDR3 covers 13 residues. Per the germline V gene, CDR1 is LGHNA and CDR2 is YSLEER. V gave up 4 bases and J gave up 3 bases, with 10 bases separating them. The CDR3 here is CASSPYRDYEQYF. Written as DNA, the CDR3 is TGCGCCAGCAGCCCGTACAGGGACTACGAGCAGTACTTC.

The chain has TRBV18 and TRBJ2-7; 8 bases are shared with TRBD1. The CDR3 totals 15 residues. In germline, CDR1 is KGHSH, CDR2 LQKENI. The J segment lost 9 bases and the V segment lost 2 bases, leaving 12 bases of the junction unmatched. CDR3 protein: CASSPSTDRVRAQYF. CDR3 nucleotides: TGTGCCAGCTCACCATCTACGGACAGGGTCAGAGCGCAGTACTTC. Full variable domain (outside the CDR3, taken from reference TRBV18 and TRBJ2-7): NAGVMQNPRHLVRRRGQEARLRCSPMKGHSHVYWYRQLPEEGLKFMVYLQKENIIDESGMPKERFSAEFPKEGPSILRIQQVVRGDSAAYFCASSPSTDRVRAQYFGPGTRLTVT.

The rearrangement joins TRBV5-8 to TRBJ1-4; a possible D gene is TRBD1 (6 bases). Germline assignment: CDR1 SGHTS and CDR2 YDEGEE. This CDR3 has 14 residues. Trimming cost V 1 base and J 11 bases, with 15 bases left between them. The CDR3 sequence is CASSLPDSIIKLFF. CDR3 nucleotide sequence: TGTGCCAGCAGCTTGCCGGACAGTATCATTAAACTGTTTTTT.

The chain couples TRBV7-9 to TRBJ2-7; the match to TRBD2 covers 9 bases. V was clipped by 4 bases and J by 5 bases; unmatched bases: 9. The CDR3 is 15 residues long. Germline V gives CDR1 SEHNR, CDR2 FQNEAQ (reference sequence). In nucleotides, the CDR3 is TGTGCCAGCAGCTCGGAGCGGGAGGTTGCCCACGAGCAGTACTTC. Protein sequence: CASSSEREVAHEQYF. The full variable domain, in which reference TRBV7-9 and TRBJ2-7 provide the parts outside the CDR3, is DTGVSQNPRHKITKRGQNVTFRCDPISEHNRLYWYRQTLGQGPEFLTYFQNEAQLEKSRLLSDRFSAERPKGSFSTLEIQRTEQGDSAMYLCASSSEREVAHEQYFGPGTRLTVT.

The V gene is TRBV6-5, the J gene TRBJ1-3; D call uncertain. Trimming pared 0 bases from V and 0 bases from J, leaving 9 bases between. The CDR3 totals 16 residues. Germline CDR1 and CDR2: MNHEY and SVGAGI. The CDR3 nucleotides read TGTGCCAGCAGTTACTCGATGACCGTCTCTGGAAACACCATATATTTT. Protein: CASSYSMTVSGNTIYF.